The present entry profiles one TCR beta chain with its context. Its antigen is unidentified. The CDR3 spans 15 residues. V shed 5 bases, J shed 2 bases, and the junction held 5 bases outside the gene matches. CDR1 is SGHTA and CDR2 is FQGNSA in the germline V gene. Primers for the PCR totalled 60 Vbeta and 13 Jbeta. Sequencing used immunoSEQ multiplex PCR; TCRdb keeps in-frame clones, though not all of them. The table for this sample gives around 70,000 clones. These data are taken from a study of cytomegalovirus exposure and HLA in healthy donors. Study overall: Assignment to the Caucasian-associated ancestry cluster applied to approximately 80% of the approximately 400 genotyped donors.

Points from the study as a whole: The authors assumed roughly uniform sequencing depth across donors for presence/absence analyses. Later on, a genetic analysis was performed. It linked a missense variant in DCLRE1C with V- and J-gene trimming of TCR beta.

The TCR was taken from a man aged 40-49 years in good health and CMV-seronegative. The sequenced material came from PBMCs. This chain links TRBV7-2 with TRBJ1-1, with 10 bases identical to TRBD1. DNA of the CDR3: TGTGCCAGCAGCGCCCGGGACAGGGGAAACACTGAAGCTTTCTTT. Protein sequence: CASSARDRGNTEAFF.